Presented here are 17 T cell receptor beta chains from one specimen sequenced in a study of shared clonotypes between healthy human individuals. Data came from immunoSEQ multiplex PCR; TCRdb stores just in-frame clones and leaves some out. The top ten hold roughly 0.13% of the sample, which has roughly 2.6 million clones, just over 90% seen once. Sequencing was carried out using naive CD4+ T cells sorted from blood. Subset indicated: CD45RA+ positively selected. These receptors were taken from a man aged 18 to 29 in good health.

The chain is built from TRBV29-1 and TRBJ1-2; no clear D. This CDR3 contains 12 residues. Looked up from germline, CDR1 is SQVTM and CDR2 is ANQGSEA. V was pared by 4 bases and J by 2 bases, with 8 bases between. The CDR3 is CSVADGNYGYTF. The CDR3 bases are TGCAGCGTTGCCGACGGGAACTATGGCTACACCTTC.

In DNA, the CDR3 is TGTGCCTGGTCCCTCTCCGGCGAGCAGTACTTC. Translation: CAWSLSGEQYF. The chain uses TRBV30 and TRBJ2-7; D gene uncertain. CDR3 length: 11 residues. Trimming took 5 bases from V and 6 from J, leaving 11 bases between them. Germline V gene data show CDR1 as GTSNPN and CDR2 as SVGIG (reference sequence).

The genes are TRBV6-5 and TRBJ1-5; 10 nucleotides align to TRBD1. Germline V lookup: CDR1 MNHEY, CDR2 SVGAGI. The ends lost 7 bases at V and 9 bases at J; junction bases unmatched: 9. The CDR3 runs 14 residues. This chain's CDR3 is CASIQDRGIGPQHF. The CDR3 DNA sequence: TGTGCCAGCATTCAGGACAGGGGGATAGGGCCCCAGCATTTT.

The chain is built from TRBV10-3 and TRBJ2-1; 10 bases align to TRBD1. The CDR3 sequence is 14 residues long. Germline values: CDR1 ENHRY, CDR2 SYGVKD. V trimming: 10 bases; J trimming: 2 bases; junction bases outside the gene matches: 5. This CDR3 reads CATEGQGTYNEQFF. CDR3 DNA: TGTGCCACGGAGGGACAGGGGACCTACAATGAGCAGTTCTTC.

The CDR3: CASSPPGNVWTQYF. As DNA, the CDR3 is TGTGCCAGCAGCCCCCCTGGGAACGTGTGGACCCAGTACTTC. The chain employs TRBV5-6 and TRBJ2-5; D gene unclear. V was clipped by 4 bases and J by 7 bases, with 17 bases between them. The length of the CDR3 is 14 residues. Germline loops: CDR1 SGHDT, CDR2 YYEEEE.

The chain employs TRBV9 and TRBJ1-3, with 11 bases lining up with TRBD1. The CDR3 loop spans 18 amino acids. From germline, CDR1 is SGDLS and CDR2 YYNGEE. The junction had 11 bases not matched to a gene; V was cut back by 3 bases and J by 3 bases. DNA of the CDR3: TGTGCCAGCAGCGGCCCTCGTGGACAGGGGGCAAGTGGAAACACCATATATTTT. Its translation is CASSGPRGQGASGNTIYF.

This clone has only a few counts. This chain joins TRBV4-2 and TRBJ1-5; no clear D. The CDR3 length is 13 residues. The germline CDR1 and CDR2 sequences are LGHNA and YNFKEQ. Trimming removed 3 bases at V and 5 bases at J, with 8 bases between. CDR3: CASSQGRDQPQHF. CDR3 nucleotide sequence: TGTGCCAGCAGCCAGGGGAGAGATCAGCCCCAGCATTTT.

V gene TRBV5-4 combines with J gene TRBJ1-1; weak D call: TRBD1 (5 bases). V gave up 0 bases and J gave up 1 base, with 10 bases separating them. Per germline, CDR1 SGHNT and CDR2 YYREEE (reference sequence). The CDR3 loop spans 15 amino acids. CDR3 in DNA: TGTGCCAGCAGCTTGGCAGGGCCCGGGAACACTGAAGCTTTCTTT. Protein sequence: CASSLAGPGNTEAFF.

There are a few counts of this clone. The CDR3 bases are TGTGCCAGCAGCTTCGGCAGGGAAGGTTCACCCCTCCACTTT. This encodes CASSFGREGSPLHF. V and J are TRBV11-3 and TRBJ1-6, with D possibly matching TRBD1 (5 bases). Germline assignment: CDR1 SGHNT and CDR2 YENEEA. Trimming left V 3 bases short and J 9 bases short, with 12 bases between. The CDR3 runs 14 residues.

The V call is TRBV9, the J call TRBJ1-4; D not resolved. This CDR3 is built from 14 residues. Trimming stripped 4 bases from V and 7 bases from J, with 14 bases between. Germline V gene data show CDR1 as SGDLS and CDR2 as YYNGEE. The CDR3, as DNA: TGTGCCAGCAGCTCCCAGGTATCTGGTGAAAAACTGTTTTTT. It is translated as CASSSQVSGEKLFF.

The chain employs TRBV7-2 and TRBJ1-1; D is undetermined. V was clipped by 5 bases and J by 3 bases, with 13 bases between them. Germline loops: CDR1 SGHTA, CDR2 FQGNSA. The CDR3 is 14 residues long. The CDR3 protein is CASSQVDRHTEAFF. The CDR3 region has the DNA TGTGCCAGCAGCCAAGTAGACCGGCACACTGAAGCTTTCTTT.

J is TRBJ1-1 and V is TRBV7-6; TRBD1 matches 9 bases. The junction had 4 bases not matched to a gene; V was cut back by 5 bases and J by 6 bases. This CDR3 spans 13 amino acids. Germline CDR1 and CDR2: SGHVS and FNYEAQ. CDR3: CASSQRQGAEAFF. CDR3 coding DNA: TGTGCCAGCAGCCAGCGACAGGGGGCTGAAGCTTTCTTT.

The CDR3 DNA reads as TGTGCCAGCACTCCCAATTGGAGGGGAAGCCACGAGCAGTACTTC. Its translation: CASTPNWRGSHEQYF. The chain is built from TRBV6-1 and TRBJ2-7; tentatively, D is TRBD2 (6 bases). This CDR3 spans 15 amino acids. V lost 7 bases and J lost 5, with 21 bases in between. In germline, CDR1 is MNHNS, CDR2 SASEGT.

The genes are TRBV4-1 and TRBJ2-5, with D perhaps TRBD1 (6 bases). Trimming removed 5 bases from V and 8 bases from J, with 9 bases in between. The germline gives CDR1 MGHRA, CDR2 YSYEKL. The CDR3 totals 11 residues. The CDR3 nucleotides are TGCGCCAGCAGCTCAGGGACAACCCAGTACTTC. Translated, it gives CASSSGTTQYF.

For this clone: The same CDR3 arises from other DNA sequences in this sample as well. The V call is TRBV7-9, the J call TRBJ2-6; no clear D gene. V was pared by 5 bases and J by 0 bases, with 5 bases between. Germline V lookup: CDR1 SEHNR, CDR2 FQNEAQ (reference sequence). CDR3 length: 14 residues. CDR3: CASSQSSGANVLTF. DNA for the CDR3: TGTGCCAGCAGCCAAAGCTCTGGGGCCAACGTCCTGACTTTC.

About this clone itself: In the same sample, other DNA sequences code for this CDR3. This chain joins TRBV18 and TRBJ1-1; 8 bases map to TRBD1. CDR3 length: 14 amino acids. Germline trimming cut 3 bases from V and 5 bases from J; bases unmatched to any gene: 5. Looked up from germline, CDR1 is KGHSH and CDR2 is LQKENI. The CDR3 sequence: CASSPQGARTEAFF. CDR3 bases: TGTGCCAGCTCACCCCAGGGGGCTAGGACTGAAGCTTTCTTT.

V is TRBV7-2 and J is TRBJ2-5; a possible D gene is TRBD2 (5 bases). Trimming pared 1 base from V and 5 bases from J, leaving 17 bases between. The CDR3 runs to 16 residues. Germline V lookup: CDR1 SGHTA, CDR2 FQGNSA. CDR3 DNA sequence: TGTGCCAGCAGCTTAGTGGGCGGGTCCAGCGTCGAGACCCAGTACTTC. The encoded protein is CASSLVGGSSVETQYF.